Below are 15 T cell receptor beta chains sequenced from a single sample in a study of T cell repertoires in cytomegalovirus infection. For these receptors, no antigen is known. Each CDR3 protein gets one entry after TCRdb re-called the reads with MiXCR. The profile covers about 470,000 distinct CDR3 sequences, with roughly 46% appearing a single time and around two fifths taken by the ten largest. The sample here was cultured PBMCs, taken from culture after CMV antigen stimulation. The receptors shown here come from a human donor in good health (CMV status not recorded). Some clones in this sample may be carry-over from other donors' samples.

The genes are TRBV27 and TRBJ1-5; D gene unclear. The CDR3 totals 12 residues. Germline lookup yields CDR1 MNHEY and CDR2 SMNVEV (reference sequence). The V gene lost 5 bases and the J gene lost 5 bases, with 7 bases spanning the gap. Here the CDR3 DNA reads TGTGCCAGCAGTCACAGCGATCAGCCCCAGCATTTT. Protein sequence: CASSHSDQPQHF.

This sequence joins TRBV6-6 and TRBJ2-2; D might be TRBD1 (5 bases). The CDR3 consists of 13 residues. V dropped 11 bases and J dropped 3 bases, with 13 bases sitting between them. Germline V CDR1 and CDR2: MNHNY, SVGAGI (reference sequence). CDR3 protein: CAASRVDTGELFF. The CDR3 DNA sequence: TGTGCCGCCAGCAGGGTGGACACCGGGGAGCTGTTTTTT.

This clonotype was counted only a few times. The gene calls are TRBV7-2 and TRBJ2-3, with 8 bases identical to TRBD2. The CDR3 totals 15 residues. The germline V gene has CDR1 SGHTA and CDR2 FQGNSA. The J segment lost 6 bases and the V segment lost 5 bases, leaving 10 bases of the junction unmatched. The CDR3: CASSTTSGVQDTQYF. In DNA, the CDR3 is TGTGCCAGCAGCACTACTAGCGGAGTTCAGGATACGCAGTATTTT.

This clonotype came up a few times. The chain joins TRBV7-2 to TRBJ1-3; unclear D gene. The V end lost 7 bases, the J end lost 0 bases, and 13 bases lay between the germline ends. This CDR3 is built from 15 residues. Per the germline V gene, CDR1 is SGHTA and CDR2 is FQGNSA. CDR3: CASTNPDNSGNTIYF. CDR3 coding DNA: TGTGCCAGCACCAACCCTGACAACTCTGGAAACACCATATATTTT.

This chain connects TRBV4-1 to TRBJ2-2, with D possibly being TRBD1 (6 bases). Trimming removed 6 bases at V and 2 bases at J, with 13 bases between. The CDR3 totals 15 residues. Germline V gene data show CDR1 as MGHRA and CDR2 as YSYEKL. CDR3 in DNA: TGCGCCAGCAGGGCAACAGGGCGAAACACCGGGGAGCTGTTTTTT. It yields the protein CASRATGRNTGELFF.

On this clonotype: At one end the junction does not follow the germline gene, possibly because of a read error. This chain links TRBV5-4 with TRBJ2-5; 7 bases agree with TRBD2. The germline CDR1 and CDR2 sequences are SGHNT and YYREEE (reference sequence). The CDR3 is made up of 15 amino acids. CDR3 bases: TGTGCCAGCAGCTTGGAGACTAGCAGGGTTGGGACCCGGTACTTC. Its protein is CASSLETSRVGTRYF.

The chain links TRBV12-3 or TRBV12-4 to TRBJ1-2, with D tentatively TRBD1 (5 bases). This CDR3 has 12 amino acids. Trimming took off 3 bases at V and 14 bases at J, with 16 bases between the two ends. CDR3 amino acids: CASSFRGVGSTF. DNA for the CDR3: TGTGCCAGCAGTTTTAGAGGGGTCGGTAGTACCTTC.

V is TRBV28 and J is TRBJ2-3; D is perhaps TRBD1 or TRBD2 (5 bases each). Germline V gives CDR1 MDHEN, CDR2 SYDVKM. The V gene lost 5 bases and the J gene lost 1 base, with 16 bases spanning the gap. The CDR3 has 16 residues. The CDR3, as DNA: TGTGCCAGCAGTGGGACCCTTCCCATCGGCACAGATACGCAGTATTTT. This translates into CASSGTLPIGTDTQYF.

The genes are TRBV20-1 and TRBJ1-2; a weak D match, TRBD1 (5 bases). The germline V and J ends were trimmed by 0 bases and 4 bases, with 12 bases remaining between them. The CDR3 loop spans 14 amino acids. In germline, CDR1 is DFQATT, CDR2 SNEGSKA (reference sequence). The CDR3 DNA is TGCAGTGCTAGAGATGGCAGGGATTCCTATGGCTACACCTTC. Translation: CSARDGRDSYGYTF.

This chain connects TRBV6-2 or TRBV6-3 to TRBJ2-7; tentative D call: TRBD2 (5 bases). V was trimmed by 4 bases and J by 3 bases, leaving 10 bases between them. Germline V gene lookup returns CDR1 MNHEY and CDR2 SVGEGT. This CDR3 is 13 amino acids long. The CDR3 here is CASSWRFLYEQYF. Here the CDR3 DNA reads TGTGCCAGCAGTTGGAGGTTCCTCTACGAGCAGTACTTC.

This chain joins TRBV19 and TRBJ2-1; D gene unclear. This CDR3 spans 11 amino acids. Germline values: CDR1 LNHDA, CDR2 SQIVND (reference sequence). The V gene lost 11 bases and the J gene lost 7 bases, with 12 bases spanning the gap. CDR3 bases: TGTGCCTCATCCAGGATAAATGAGCAGTTCTTC. Protein sequence: CASSRINEQFF.

The V call is TRBV5-4, the J call TRBJ2-3; D call uncertain. V gave up 0 bases and J gave up 9 bases, with 11 bases separating them. The CDR3 totals 13 residues. Per germline, CDR1 SGHNT and CDR2 YYREEE (reference sequence). CDR3 region: CASSLGLPETQYF. CDR3 nucleotide sequence: TGTGCCAGCAGCTTGGGGCTACCGGAGACGCAGTATTTT. Full variable domain (remainder filled in from reference TRBV5-4 and TRBJ2-3): ETGVTQSPTHLIKTRGQQVTLRCSSQSGHNTVSWYQQALGQGPQFIFQYYREEENGRGNFPPRFSGLQFPNYSSELNVNALELDDSALYLCASSLGLPETQYFGPGTRLTVL.

This clonotype was seen more than once but under ten times. This rearrangement joins TRBV30 to TRBJ2-1, with TRBD1 identical over 10 bases. Germline CDR1 reads GTSNPN; CDR2 reads SVGIG (reference sequence). Trimming at V came to 2 bases and at J to 2 bases, leaving 6 bases not matched to a gene. The CDR3 length is 16 residues. CDR3 residues: CAWSPWDRGTYNEQFF. The CDR3 DNA sequence: TGTGCCTGGAGTCCTTGGGACAGGGGTACCTACAATGAGCAGTTCTTC.

The chain has TRBV12-3 or TRBV12-4 and TRBJ1-5; unclear D gene. With 6 bases removed from V and 4 bases from J, the gap between germline ends came to 10 bases. The CDR3 contains 13 residues. The CDR3 DNA sequence: TGTGCCAGCAGCCGCTCCGTAAATCAGCCCCAGCATTTT. Amino acid sequence: CASSRSVNQPQHF.

This clonotype is a singleton in its sample. The chain employs TRBV20-1 and TRBJ2-7; 7 nucleotides agree with TRBD1. Germline V gives CDR1 DFQATT, CDR2 SNEGSKA (reference sequence). The CDR3 covers 11 residues. For the CDR3, the DNA is TGCCGGCCCGGGACAGCCTACGAGCAGTACTTC. Protein: CRPGTAYEQYF.